The source of this TCR beta chain is a study of blood T cell repertoires in COVID-19 (TCRdb year 2020). For context, the study as a whole: The collaborator samples originated in the United States, Italy and Spain and spanned the acute and convalescent phases of COVID-19. A de-identified subject ID, COVID-19 status, age in years and sex were almost always included in the sample metadata. Deeply sampled blood TCRbeta repertoires from subjects exposed to, actively infected with, or recovered from COVID-19 were included in the dataset. The repertoires were made available in a free public database intended to serve as a resource for research on the immune response to SARS-CoV-2. The prospective study material was composed of cDNA or gDNA derived from T cells, B-cell-depleted T cells, or PBMCs. Samples came from the ongoing ImmuneRACE study (first 160 participants) plus 1,254 subjects from 6 global collaborators. Where available, HLA class I and class II types were taken from metadata supplied by the sample provider and were not determined by assay-based typing. Results the study describes overall, beyond this receptor: How much clinical and demographic metadata was included differed by source and by participant, and the metadata was provided uncurated.

For this clone: This clone's antigen is unknown. Base qualities were left out, and no much larger clone turns up one base away.

TCRbeta CDR3 regions were amplified from genomic DNA by means of the immunoSEQ Assay, a bias-controlled multiplex PCR. As for the authors' bioinformatics: The number of nucleated cells in each sample was estimated from the amplification of reference gene primers within the assay. Sequence reads were collapsed and filtered to measure the absolute abundance of every unique TCRbeta CDR3 rearrangement. For each sample, productive Simpson clonality was calculated by taking the square root of Simpson's diversity index across productive rearrangements. TCRdb took this table from immuneACCESS and kept in-frame rearrangements with V and J called. Such tables lack part of the clones; where checked against another copy, unresolved V genes explain under half of the gap, and the rest is unexplained. That table gives V, J and clone size, and the DNA gave D and trimming. The sample table records approximately 76,000 clones; around 88% of these occur just once. The ten largest clones represent 6.5% to 8.5% of the sample.

The collaborating institutions used their own protocols to collect whole blood in K2EDTA tubes. For TCRbeta analysis, collaborator samples were shipped as frozen whole blood, as isolated PBMCs, or as DNA extracted from either sample type. From the cysteine up to the phenylalanine, the CDR3 has a length of 12 residues. CDR3 DNA only is kept here, 36 bases in frame from base 1. Trimming accounts for 4 bases at V and 11 bases at J, while the number of junction bases matched to no gene is 4. CDR1 and CDR2 were assigned from the germline V gene as SGDLS and YYNGEE. Sequencing was performed on peripheral blood. The receptor comes from a man aged 25-40 years with acute or convalescent COVID-19. The V and J segments used are TRBV9 and TRBJ2-1, with 9 bases matching TRBD1. The CDR3: CASSTDRGKQFF. Here is the DNA: TGTGCCAGCAGCACGGACAGGGGCAAGCAGTTCTTC.